The clone carrying this TCR beta chain came up once. The sample is drawn from a study of blood T cell repertoires in COVID-19. Germline V gene lookup returns CDR1 SGHVS and CDR2 FQNEAQ. V lost 5 bases to trimming and J lost 12 bases; unmatched junction nucleotides: 4. This CDR3 contains 11 residues. Generated by immunoSEQ multiplex PCR, the TCRdb table keeps only in-frame clones and is missing some. The sample consists of 160,000 or so clones, more than 75% of them appearing once. V gene TRBV7-8 combines with J gene TRBJ2-1; 7 bases fit TRBD1. The sequence came from a middle-aged man with acute or convalescent COVID-19. Sequences were obtained from peripheral blood. CDR3 sequence: CASSARQGQFF. The DNA of the CDR3 is TGTGCCAGCAGCGCTAGACAGGGGCAGTTCTTC.